Listed below are T cell receptor beta chains from one sample, sequenced in a study of cytomegalovirus exposure and HLA in healthy donors. Generated by immunoSEQ multiplex PCR, the TCRdb table keeps only in-frame clones and is missing some. The sample carries 160,000 or so clones, around 81% recorded once. Sequenced input: PBMCs. Every receptor here comes from a man aged 40-49 years in good health and CMV-seronegative. The CDR3 runs from the conserved cysteine through the conserved F or W. Fields, in order: CDR3 length, V gene, clone size, J gene, D gene, CDR3 protein, CDR3 DNA. A D gene is named only where the DNA matches it firmly. Clone sizes are given selectively: once, few, many, or a class where the clone is expanded.

cdr3_length: 14; v_call: TRBV29-1; clone_size: -; j_call: TRBJ2-1; d_call: -; cdr3_aa: CSVLRGEGYNEQFF; cdr3_nt: TGCAGCGTTTTAAGGGGGGAGGGTTACAATGAGCAGTTCTTC
cdr3_length: 14; v_call: TRBV27; clone_size: -; j_call: TRBJ1-5; d_call: TRBD1; cdr3_aa: CASSPRTGFQPQHF; cdr3_nt: TGTGCCAGCAGTCCGAGGACAGGGTTCCAGCCCCAGCATTTT
cdr3_length: 16; v_call: TRBV7-9; clone_size: -; j_call: TRBJ2-1; d_call: -; cdr3_aa: CASSLSDLSSYNEQFF; cdr3_nt: TGTGCCAGCAGCTTGTCCGATCTAAGCTCCTACAATGAGCAGTTCTTC
cdr3_length: 14; v_call: TRBV7-9; clone_size: -; j_call: TRBJ2-5; d_call: -; cdr3_aa: CASSSDSQRETQYF; cdr3_nt: TGTGCCAGCAGCTCCGATAGCCAGAGAGAGACCCAGTACTTC
cdr3_length: 17; v_call: TRBV28; clone_size: -; j_call: TRBJ2-7; d_call: TRBD2; cdr3_aa: CASSSIKLAEQRVEQYF; cdr3_nt: TGTGCCAGCAGTTCGATAAAACTAGCGGAACAACGGGTCGAGCAGTACTTC
cdr3_length: 14; v_call: TRBV6-1; clone_size: -; j_call: TRBJ1-5; d_call: TRBD1; cdr3_aa: CASQPTGENQPQHF; cdr3_nt: TGTGCCAGCCAACCGACAGGGGAAAATCAGCCCCAGCATTTT
cdr3_length: 14; v_call: TRBV28; clone_size: once; j_call: TRBJ1-2; d_call: TRBD1; cdr3_aa: CASSINQGAGGYTF; cdr3_nt: TGTGCCAGCAGTATAAACCAGGGGGCTGGCGGCTACACCTTC
cdr3_length: 14; v_call: TRBV9; clone_size: -; j_call: TRBJ2-5; d_call: -; cdr3_aa: CASSRGALLETQYF; cdr3_nt: TGTGCCAGCAGCCGGGGGGCCCTCTTAGAGACCCAGTACTTC
cdr3_length: 14; v_call: TRBV5-1; clone_size: -; j_call: TRBJ1-1; d_call: TRBD1; cdr3_aa: CASSYRGQGTEAFF; cdr3_nt: TGCGCCAGCAGCTACCGGGGACAGGGGACTGAAGCTTTCTTT
cdr3_length: 16; v_call: TRBV5-6; clone_size: -; j_call: TRBJ1-1; d_call: TRBD1; cdr3_aa: CASSFGTGGTGTEAFF; cdr3_nt: TGTGCCAGCAGCTTCGGGACAGGGGGCACGGGCACTGAAGCTTTCTTT
cdr3_length: 16; v_call: TRBV2; clone_size: few; j_call: TRBJ2-1; d_call: TRBD2; cdr3_aa: CASSEVRLAVGNEQFF; cdr3_nt: TGTGCCAGCAGTGAAGTGCGGCTAGCGGTAGGCAATGAGCAGTTCTTC
cdr3_length: 14; v_call: TRBV9; clone_size: -; j_call: TRBJ2-1; d_call: -; cdr3_aa: CASSVATGHNEQFF; cdr3_nt: TGTGCCAGCAGCGTAGCTACAGGTCACAATGAGCAGTTCTTC
cdr3_length: 16; v_call: TRBV2; clone_size: -; j_call: TRBJ1-1; d_call: TRBD1; cdr3_aa: CASRINTGTVNTEAFF; cdr3_nt: TGTGCCAGCAGAATTAACACTGGGACAGTGAACACTGAAGCTTTCTTT
cdr3_length: 13; v_call: TRBV6-4; clone_size: few; j_call: TRBJ1-2; d_call: -; cdr3_aa: CASSDSRGGGYTF; cdr3_nt: TGTGCCAGCAGTGACAGCCGAGGTGGCGGCTACACCTTC
cdr3_length: 16; v_call: TRBV7-3; clone_size: -; j_call: TRBJ2-1; d_call: -; cdr3_aa: CASSTDRSSSYNEQFF; cdr3_nt: TGTGCCAGCAGCACGGACAGATCAAGCTCCTACAATGAGCAGTTCTTC
cdr3_length: 14; v_call: TRBV27; clone_size: -; j_call: TRBJ2-7; d_call: TRBD2; cdr3_aa: CASSFTSVGFEQYF; cdr3_nt: TGTGCCAGCAGCTTCACTAGCGTGGGTTTCGAGCAGTACTTC
cdr3_length: 17; v_call: TRBV5-4; clone_size: -; j_call: TRBJ2-5; d_call: TRBD2; cdr3_aa: CASSLGGASGRSGTQYF; cdr3_nt: TGTGCCAGCAGCTTGGGGGGAGCTAGCGGGAGGTCGGGGACCCAGTACTTC
cdr3_length: 13; v_call: TRBV18; clone_size: -; j_call: TRBJ1-1; d_call: -; cdr3_aa: CASSPGRNTEAFF; cdr3_nt: TGTGCCAGCTCACCTGGGCGGAACACTGAAGCTTTCTTT
cdr3_length: 15; v_call: TRBV30; clone_size: -; j_call: TRBJ1-4; d_call: -; cdr3_aa: CAWSVRGLGGEKLFF; cdr3_nt: TGTGCCTGGAGTGTACGGGGCCTGGGAGGGGAAAAACTGTTTTTT
cdr3_length: 15; v_call: TRBV6-5; clone_size: -; j_call: TRBJ2-7; d_call: TRBD1; cdr3_aa: CASSYRTGGSYEQYF; cdr3_nt: TGTGCCAGCAGTTACCGGACAGGGGGTTCGTACGAGCAGTACTTC
cdr3_length: 13; v_call: TRBV10-3; clone_size: -; j_call: TRBJ1-1; d_call: -; cdr3_aa: CAISQGNPAEAFF; cdr3_nt: TGTGCCATCAGCCAGGGGAATCCGGCTGAAGCTTTCTTT
cdr3_length: 14; v_call: TRBV29-1; clone_size: -; j_call: TRBJ2-6; d_call: -; cdr3_aa: CSVSTGSGANVLTF; cdr3_nt: TGCAGCGTGAGTACAGGCTCTGGGGCCAACGTCCTGACTTTC
cdr3_length: 16; v_call: TRBV5-1; clone_size: -; j_call: TRBJ2-6; d_call: TRBD1; cdr3_aa: CASSRTGASGANVLTF; cdr3_nt: TGCGCCAGCAGCAGGACAGGGGCCTCTGGGGCCAACGTCCTGACTTTC
cdr3_length: 15; v_call: TRBV19; clone_size: -; j_call: TRBJ1-5; d_call: -; cdr3_aa: CASSPWDTPIQPQHF; cdr3_nt: TGTGCCAGTAGTCCATGGGACACCCCTATCCAGCCCCAGCATTTT